A selection of T cell receptor beta chains follows, all from one sample in a study of blood T cells in healthy people across ages. One entry per CDR3 protein, called by TCRdb with MiXCR from the 5' RACE reads. This sample carries some 900,000 distinct CDR3 sequences, around 30% of them seen once, and the ten largest clones take roughly a sixth. The sample consisted of blood. The receptors come from a woman aged 80 or over in good health. CDR3s include the opening cysteine and the closing phenylalanine or tryptophan. A D gene is named only where the DNA matches it firmly. The size entry is marked missing in some rows and otherwise reads once, few, many or a size class.

many	TRBJ2-7	.	TRBV3-1	TGTGCCAGCAGCCAACAGGGAAATCGCTACGAGCAGTACTTC	CASSQQGNRYEQYF
few	TRBJ1-4	.	TRBV20-1	TGCAGTGCTAGAGGCCTAAACGGGCCCGAGGGTGAAAAACTGTTTTTT	CSARGLNGPEGEKLFF
many	TRBJ2-5	TRBD1	TRBV5-6	TGTGCCAGCAGTAACAGGGGGACACAAGAGACCCAGTACTTC	CASSNRGTQETQYF
many	TRBJ2-7	.	TRBV24-1	TGTGCCACCCACGGCTTGAGGGAACACGAGCAGTACTTC	CATHGLREHEQYF
many	TRBJ1-6	TRBD1	TRBV4-2	TGTGCCAGCAGCCAAGAGTTGTGGCAGGGGGCAGCGAGCTCCTATAATTCACCCCTCCACTTT	CASSQELWQGAASSYNSPLHF
.	TRBJ2-5	.	TRBV12-3/TRBV12-4	TGTGCCAGCAGTCCGAACCCTGGACAGCTACAAGAGACCCAGTACTTC	CASSPNPGQLQETQYF
.	TRBJ2-1	TRBD2	TRBV24-1	TGTGCCACCACGGCTAGCGGAAACAATGAGCAGTTCTTC	CATTASGNNEQFF
many	TRBJ1-6	.	TRBV7-2	TGTGCCAGCAGCCCTGGGTCAAACTATAATTCACCCCTCCACTTT	CASSPGSNYNSPLHF
.	TRBJ2-1	TRBD2	TRBV12-3/TRBV12-4	TGTGCCAGCGGGTCCGAACGGGGGGGCCTTTTCCATGAGCAGTTCTTC	CASGSERGGLFHEQFF
few	TRBJ2-3	.	TRBV2	TGTGCCATCAAACGGCAGGCAAGCACAGATACGCAGTATTTT	CAIKRQASTDTQYF
.	TRBJ1-1	.	TRBV7-9	TGTGCCACTCTCGGCCTGAACACTGAAGCTTTCTTT	CATLGLNTEAFF
many	TRBJ1-2	.	TRBV7-9	TGTGCCAGCAGCCCCGGACCCTATGGCTACACCTTC	CASSPGPYGYTF
.	TRBJ2-3	.	TRBV5-1	TGCGCCAGCAGCCAAAGGGGGGGGGGCCGGACAGATACGCAGTATTTT	CASSQRGGGRTDTQYF
few	TRBJ2-7	.	TRBV20-1	TGCAGTGCTAGTCAGGTGCCCAGCTCCTACGAGCAGTACTTC	CSASQVPSSYEQYF
.	TRBJ1-6	.	TRBV4-3	TGCGCCAGCAGCCAAGATCAACTGAAGGGGTCGAATTCACCCCTCCACTTT	CASSQDQLKGSNSPLHF
few	TRBJ2-3	TRBD2	TRBV2	TGTGCCAGCAGTGAGCTAGCGGGGGGCTCAGATACGCAGTATTTT	CASSELAGGSDTQYF
many	TRBJ2-6	.	TRBV7-8	TGTGCCAGCAGCTTAATTCGCCGAGAAACTGGGGCCAACGTCCTGACTTTC	CASSLIRRETGANVLTF
.	TRBJ2-1	TRBD1	TRBV7-6	TGTGCCAGCAGCTTAGGCCCGGGACAGGGGGTACGGTATTACGGCTACGGGATCCAGTTCTTC	CASSLGPGQGVRYYGYGIQFF
.	TRBJ1-1	TRBD1	TRBV28	TGTGCCAGCAGTTTAAGACCACAGGGGTTGTATACTGAAGCTTTCTTT	CASSLRPQGLYTEAFF
few	TRBJ1-2	TRBD1	TRBV30	TGTGCCTGGGAGGACAGGGAATTCGATGGCTACACCTTC	CAWEDREFDGYTF
.	TRBJ1-1	.	TRBV15	TGTGCCACCAGCAGACTAGGGGGACACCAGAACACTGAAGCTTTCTTT	CATSRLGGHQNTEAFF
many	TRBJ2-4	TRBD2	TRBV3-1	TGTGCCAGCAGCCAAGAGGTTCTAGCGGGGCCCAAAAACATTCAGTACTTC	CASSQEVLAGPKNIQYF
many	TRBJ2-7	.	TRBV29-1	TGCAGCGCCGGGGGCGACGAGCAGTACTTC	CSAGGDEQYF
many	TRBJ2-1	TRBD2	TRBV29-1	TGCAGCGTGCGGGGGGAAGAGCAGTTCTTC	CSVRGEEQFF
.	TRBJ1-6	.	TRBV5-6	TGTGCCAGCAGACCACAACAGGGATCCTATAGTTCACCCCTCCACTTT	CASRPQQGSYSSPLHF
few	TRBJ1-3	.	TRBV20-1	TGCAGTGCTAGACCCGCCCGATGGCAGAGTTTTGGAAACACCATATATTTT	CSARPARWQSFGNTIYF
many	TRBJ2-5	TRBD2	TRBV6-5	TGTGCCAGCAGGTCTCAACTAGCGGGGGGGGGAGAGACCCAGTACTTC	CASRSQLAGGGETQYF
.	TRBJ1-1	TRBD1	TRBV4-3	TGCGCCAGCAGCCAAGGGACGGACAGGGTGCCTGAAGCGTTCTTT	CASSQGTDRVPEAFF
.	TRBJ1-5	.	TRBV4-1	TGCGCCAGCAGCCAAGATCCCGACATACGAGGGCAGCCCCAGCATTTT	CASSQDPDIRGQPQHF
.	TRBJ2-5	.	TRBV5-4	TGTGCCAGCAGCTCCAGGACATCGGGAGAGACCCAGTACTTC	CASSSRTSGETQYF
.	TRBJ2-3	TRBD1	TRBV12-3/TRBV12-4	TGTGCCAGCTCTAGGCAGGGGGTGAGCGCAGATACGCAGTATTTT	CASSRQGVSADTQYF
many	TRBJ1-2	.	TRBV29-1	TGCAGCGTTGCACGGGGGTACGATGGCTACACCTTC	CSVARGYDGYTF
.	TRBJ2-5	TRBD2	TRBV11-3	TGTGCCGGCAGCCCACGGACTAGCGGGACGTGGGAGACCCAGTACTTC	CAGSPRTSGTWETQYF